The next 26 T cell receptor beta chains were all read from a single sample in a study of T cell responses to AZD1222 COVID-19 vaccine. Assay used: immunoSEQ multiplex PCR; TCRdb lists only in-frame clones, some missing. The table records 150,000 to 200,000 clones, approximately 87% of them present only once. The sample consisted of peripheral blood, taken 28 days after the second AZD1222 dose. These receptors came from an adult who received the AZD1222 COVID-19 vaccine.

This clone was counted a single time. This chain uses TRBV7-9 with TRBJ2-7; 7 bases match TRBD1. Germline V gene sequence: CDR1 SEHNR, CDR2 FQNEAQ (reference sequence). The CDR3 sequence is 15 residues long. The J segment lost 2 bases and the V segment lost 7 bases, leaving 11 bases of the junction unmatched. The CDR3 spells CASTSGQALTYEQYF. The CDR3 nucleotides read TGTGCCAGCACCTCTGGACAGGCACTAACCTACGAGCAGTACTTC.

The chain links TRBV6-5 to TRBJ1-2, with a tentative D call TRBD1 (5 bases). CDR3 length: 16 amino acids. V was pared by 4 bases and J by 12 bases, with 27 bases between. Germline assignment: CDR1 MNHEY and CDR2 SVGAGI. The CDR3 coding sequence is TGTGCCAGCAGTTTTTCGAACCCCGGGACCGCGGAGTTGAACACCTTC. It specifies CASSFSNPGTAELNTF.

The chain couples TRBV27 to TRBJ2-7; TRBD1 or TRBD2 may be the D gene (5 bases each). Germline CDR1 and CDR2: MNHEY and SMNVEV (reference sequence). This CDR3 spans 15 amino acids. Trimming stripped 8 bases from V and 2 bases from J, with 19 bases between. CDR3 loop: CASSPNRDRAYEQYF. CDR3 sequence (DNA): TGTGCCAGCTCTCCAAACCGGGACCGAGCCTACGAGCAGTACTTC.

CDR3 nucleotides: TGTGCCAGCAGTTACTCCCAGGGGGCACCCCTCCACTTT. Amino acid sequence: CASSYSQGAPLHF. The chain carries TRBV6-5 and TRBJ1-6; TRBD1 agrees at 7 bases. Germline values: CDR1 MNHEY, CDR2 SVGAGI. Trimming cost V 0 bases and J 11 bases; bases outside gene matches: 1. The CDR3 consists of 13 residues.

The chain is built from TRBV28 and TRBJ2-7; 7 bases match TRBD1. The length of the CDR3 is 14 residues. Trimming took 5 bases from V and 9 from J; bases not matched to a gene: 13. Germline CDR1 is MDHEN and CDR2 is SYDVKM. The CDR3 coding sequence is TGTGCCAGCAGTCCCCAGAGACGACAGGGAAGGCAGTACTTC. Its protein product is CASSPQRRQGRQYF. The whole variable domain, remainder taken from reference TRBV28 and TRBJ2-7, is DVKVTQSSRYLVKRTGEKVFLECVQDMDHENMFWYRQDPGLGLRLIYFSYDVKMKEKGDIPEGYSVSREKKERFSLILESASTNQTSMYLCASSPQRRQGRQYFGPGTRLTVT.

With regard to this clone: This specimen includes other DNA sequences encoding the same CDR3. This chain uses TRBV11-2 with TRBJ1-5, with unresolved D. V lost 1 base to trimming and J lost 5 bases, with 6 bases between them. The CDR3 is 13 residues long. Germline CDR1 is SGHAT and CDR2 is FQNNGV. This CDR3 is CASSLVGDQPQHF. The CDR3 DNA reads TGTGCCAGCAGCTTAGTTGGGGATCAGCCCCAGCATTTT.

This rearrangement joins TRBV10-3 to TRBJ1-5; no firm D call. Trimming took 6 bases from V and 6 from J, leaving 9 bases between them. Germline lookup yields CDR1 ENHRY and CDR2 SYGVKD. The CDR3 is made up of 12 amino acids. The CDR3 nucleotides read TGTGCCATCAGCTCTGGGAGTCAGCCCCAGCATTTT. As protein: CAISSGSQPQHF.

The CDR3 loop is CASSPGAAGPGNTIYF. In nucleotides, the CDR3 is TGTGCCAGCTCACCTGGAGCGGCAGGGCCTGGAAACACCATATATTTT. V is TRBV18 and J is TRBJ1-3; the D gene is possibly TRBD1 (5 bases). V was pared by 3 bases and J by 2 bases, with 14 bases between. Germline CDR1 reads KGHSH; CDR2 reads LQKENI. This CDR3 has 16 amino acids.

This clone has just one count. The genes are TRBV11-2 and TRBJ1-1; 12 nucleotides align to TRBD1. The CDR3 is made up of 18 amino acids. V lost 1 base, J lost 5 bases, and 11 bases stayed unmatched. Germline lookup yields CDR1 SGHAT and CDR2 FQNNGV. CDR3 coding DNA: TGTGCCAGCAGCTTAGGGGTTAACCGGGACAGGGGGCTGACTGAAGCTTTCTTT. Translated, it gives CASSLGVNRDRGLTEAFF.

V usage is TRBV6-6 and J usage is TRBJ1-1; D not resolved. The CDR3 has 15 amino acids. Germline values: CDR1 MNHNY, CDR2 SVGAGI (reference sequence). Trimming took 2 bases from V and 1 from J, leaving 11 bases between them. The CDR3 protein is CASSYGLTENTEAFF. The CDR3 bases are TGTGCCAGCAGTTACGGGCTTACAGAGAACACTGAAGCTTTCTTT.

The V and J genes are TRBV5-1 and TRBJ2-7, with a possible D match to TRBD1 (6 bases). The germline V gene has CDR1 SGHRS and CDR2 YFSETQ. CDR3 length: 14 amino acids. The V gene lost 2 bases and the J gene lost 2 bases, with 11 bases spanning the gap. For the CDR3, the DNA is TGCGCCAGCAGCTTTTCAGGGACACCCTACGAGCAGTACTTC. This sequence encodes CASSFSGTPYEQYF.

This chain connects TRBV4-1 to TRBJ1-1; D ambiguous. The germline V gene encodes CDR1 MGHRA and CDR2 YSYEKL. The CDR3 runs to 13 residues. Between the trimmed V and J ends, which lost 4 bases and 2 bases, there was a span of 8 bases. DNA for the CDR3: TGCGCCAGCAGCCTACAGAAAAACACTGAAGCTTTCTTT. As protein: CASSLQKNTEAFF.

The V call is TRBV5-8, the J call TRBJ1-1; D is undetermined. The CDR3 has 13 residues. Trimming left V 6 bases short and J 7 bases short, with 16 bases between. Germline CDR1 and CDR2: SGHTS and YDEGEE. The CDR3 region is CASNLLRGLEAFF. The DNA of the CDR3 is TGTGCCAGCAACCTCCTCCGAGGCCTTGAAGCTTTCTTT.

The rearrangement links TRBV6-5 to TRBJ1-1; no reliable D call. CDR1 and CDR2 from the germline V gene are MNHEY and SVGAGI. Trimming pared 6 bases from V and 5 bases from J, leaving 7 bases between. The CDR3 consists of 11 residues. The DNA for the CDR3 is TGTGCCAGCAGCAAGTGGACTGAAGCTTTCTTT. Residues: CASSKWTEAFF.

In DNA, the CDR3 is TGTGCCAGCCGTCGCGAGGGGAACCAAGAGACCCAGTACTTC. It specifies CASRREGNQETQYF. The chain carries TRBV6-5 and TRBJ2-5, with D perhaps TRBD1 or TRBD2 (5 bases each). Trimming stripped 8 bases from V and 0 bases from J, with 13 bases between. Germline loops: CDR1 MNHEY, CDR2 SVGAGI. The length of the CDR3 is 14 residues.

The chain carries TRBV12-3 or TRBV12-4 and TRBJ1-6; D perhaps matches TRBD1 (5 bases). V gave up 1 base and J gave up 13 bases, with 11 bases separating them. This CDR3 has 13 residues. The DNA for the CDR3 is TGTGCCAGCAGTTTAGAGGCGGGGCAGCCCCTCCACTTT. Translating it yields CASSLEAGQPLHF.

This clone was detected only a few times. V usage is TRBV7-3 and J usage is TRBJ2-1; perhaps TRBD2 as D (5 bases). The CDR3 runs to 15 residues. Germline CDR1 reads SGHTA; CDR2 reads FQGTGA. Trimming removed 1 base at V and 5 bases at J, with 12 bases between. CDR3 protein: CASSLNLGGDNEQFF. The CDR3 DNA is TGTGCCAGCAGCTTAAACCTAGGAGGTGACAATGAGCAGTTCTTC.

The CDR3 nucleotides read TGCGCTATCCCGGGGCGGGGGAACGAACAAGAGACCCAGTACTTC. It codes for CAIPGRGNEQETQYF. J is TRBJ2-5 and V is TRBV10-1, with TRBD2 matching 7 bases. This CDR3 spans 15 amino acids. Germline CDR1 and CDR2: WNHNN and SYGVQD (reference sequence).

The V gene is TRBV28, the J gene TRBJ1-3, with D unclear. V lost 7 bases and J lost 4, with 14 bases in between. Germline V lookup: CDR1 MDHEN, CDR2 SYDVKM. This CDR3 contains 14 residues. CDR3 sequence reads: CASTLGTVGNTIYF. CDR3 sequence (DNA): TGTGCCAGCACCTTGGGTACTGTGGGAAACACCATATATTTT.

The table lists this clone with a count of one. This chain connects TRBV5-1 to TRBJ1-1, with TRBD1 matching 12 bases. Germline V lookup: CDR1 SGHRS, CDR2 YFSETQ. Trimming removed 3 bases from V and 5 bases from J; junction bases left unmatched: 8. This CDR3 contains 16 residues. CDR3 DNA: TGCGCCAGCAGCTCGGGACAGGGGGCGAGTTGGACTGAAGCTTTCTTT. Translating gives CASSSGQGASWTEAFF.

This chain connects TRBV15 to TRBJ1-4; the D gene is possibly TRBD1 (6 bases). Germline CDR1 LNHNV, CDR2 YYDKDF (reference sequence). The CDR3 sequence is 18 residues long. Deletions cut 0 bases from V and 6 bases from J, with 20 bases between. CDR3 residues: CATSRDLWGPTGDEKLFF. CDR3 sequence (DNA): TGTGCCACCAGCAGAGACCTATGGGGGCCGACAGGCGATGAAAAACTGTTTTTT.

This clone was recorded only once. This chain connects TRBV19 to TRBJ2-7; perhaps TRBD1 as D (6 bases). Per germline, CDR1 LNHDA and CDR2 SQIVND (reference sequence). The V and J ends lost 4 bases and 5 bases respectively, with 18 bases between them. This CDR3 has 15 amino acids. The CDR3: CASSTDEGGMHEQYF. CDR3 DNA sequence: TGTGCCAGTAGTACCGACGAAGGGGGTATGCACGAGCAGTACTTC.

V usage is TRBV5-1 and J usage is TRBJ1-4; D not resolved. Trimming pared 0 bases from V and 8 bases from J, leaving 11 bases between. The germline gives CDR1 SGHRS, CDR2 YFSETQ. This CDR3 is built from 14 residues. In nucleotides, the CDR3 is TGCGCCAGCAGCTTGGCCGAGGGAACAGAAAAACTGTTTTTT. It yields the protein CASSLAEGTEKLFF.

There are a few counts of this clone. Distinct nucleotide sequences in the sample also encode this CDR3. The J gene is TRBJ2-5, the V gene TRBV15; D is perhaps TRBD2 (5 bases). Deletions cut 4 bases from V and 5 bases from J, with 11 bases between. CDR3 length: 13 residues. In germline, CDR1 is LNHNV, CDR2 YYDKDF (reference sequence). CDR3 sequence (DNA): TGTGCCACCAGCAACCTCGGCGGGGAGACCCAGTACTTC. It translates to CATSNLGGETQYF.

The count of this clone is one. The chain carries TRBV19 and TRBJ2-7, with D tentatively TRBD2 (8 bases). Trimming cost V 5 bases and J 4 bases, with 18 bases left between them. This CDR3 comprises 15 residues. Germline lookup yields CDR1 LNHDA and CDR2 SQIVND (reference sequence). For the CDR3, the DNA is TGTGCCAGTAGTCGGGGGGGCACAGGGGTGTACGAGCAGTACTTC. This translates into CASSRGGTGVYEQYF.

The chain recombines TRBV7-9 with TRBJ2-1; 8 bases fit TRBD2. After removal of 5 bases from V and 0 bases from J, the junction contained 3 bases not matched to a gene. This CDR3 comprises 15 residues. Germline-derived CDR1 and CDR2 are SEHNR and FQNEAQ (reference sequence). In DNA form, the CDR3 reads TGTGCCAGCAGCGCAGCGGGAGCCTCCTACAATGAGCAGTTCTTC. The encoded protein is CASSAAGASYNEQFF.